The 20 T cell receptor beta chains in this list originate from one sample, sequenced in a study of early T cells in non-severe SARS-CoV-2 infection. In TCRdb, the 5' RACE reads were re-called with MiXCR into one record per CDR3 protein. The sample consists of tens of thousands of distinct CDR3 sequences, roughly 5% of them appearing once. This specimen consisted of whole blood, obtained at baseline. The receptors come from an adult who was a healthcare worker with PCR-confirmed SARS-CoV-2 infection or an uninfected control (not recorded which).

J is TRBJ1-1 and V is TRBV11-2, with 9 bases lining up with TRBD1. The J segment lost 5 bases and the V segment lost 7 bases, leaving 17 bases of the junction unmatched. The germline gives CDR1 SGHAT, CDR2 FQNNGV. The CDR3 is made up of 17 amino acids. The CDR3 loop is CASTRTGTGRFGTEAFF. The CDR3 DNA reads as TGTGCCAGCACCCGGACGGGGACAGGGAGGTTTGGGACTGAAGCTTTCTTT.

In its sample, this clonotype was seen many times. The J gene is TRBJ2-5, the V gene TRBV4-2, with 15 bases fitting TRBD2. Unmatched junction bases numbered 2, after V lost 1 base and J lost 2 bases. Germline V gene lookup returns CDR1 LGHNA and CDR2 YNFKEQ. CDR3 length: 17 residues. The CDR3 loop reads CASSQGGLAGGQETQYF. Written as DNA, the CDR3 is TGTGCCAGCAGCCAAGGAGGACTAGCGGGAGGGCAAGAGACCCAGTACTTC.

The chain recombines TRBV20-1 with TRBJ2-2; 8 bases agree with TRBD2. Trimming removed 5 bases from V and 6 bases from J; junction bases left unmatched: 5. The CDR3 covers 13 residues. Germline CDR1 and CDR2: DFQATT and SNEGSKA (reference sequence). CDR3 sequence: CSASGLAPGELFF. CDR3 bases: TGCAGTGCTTCCGGACTAGCCCCCGGGGAGCTGTTTTTT.

The chain is built from TRBV6-1 and TRBJ2-7; TRBD1 matches at 10 bases. Unmatched junction bases numbered 12, after V lost 5 bases and J lost 2 bases. This CDR3 has 17 residues. Germline CDR1 is MNHNS and CDR2 is SASEGT. The CDR3 nucleotides read TGTGCCAGCAGTAGTGGGACAGGGGTTCCCCGAACCTACGAGCAGTACTTC. Its translation is CASSSGTGVPRTYEQYF.

This clonotype is medium-sized. The rearrangement uses TRBV6-6 and TRBJ2-7; D is possibly TRBD1 (6 bases). There are 12 residues in the CDR3. Germline V gene sequence: CDR1 MNHNY, CDR2 SVGAGI (reference sequence). Trimming stripped 2 bases from V and 11 bases from J, with 13 bases between. CDR3 DNA sequence: TGTGCCAGCAGTTACGAGGACAGAAGCAAGTACTTC. Encoded protein: CASSYEDRSKYF.

This clonotype was counted between two and nine times. The chain employs TRBV28 and TRBJ1-2; D call uncertain. V was trimmed by 4 bases and J by 8 bases, leaving 11 bases between them. The CDR3 covers 12 residues. Germline V CDR1 and CDR2: MDHEN, SYDVKM. The CDR3 bases are TGTGCCAGCAGTTCGGAGGGCTGGGGCTACACCTTC. Protein product: CASSSEGWGYTF.

This sequence joins TRBV10-3 and TRBJ2-1; 13 bases agree with TRBD2. The CDR3 covers 14 residues. Trimming cost V 7 bases and J 10 bases; bases outside gene matches: 7. The V gene's germline CDR1 is ENHRY and CDR2 SYGVKD. The CDR3 is CAINSGTSGTEQFF. CDR3 in DNA: TGTGCCATCAACTCCGGGACTAGCGGGACCGAGCAGTTCTTC.

In this sample, this clonotype turned up many times. J is TRBJ1-4 and V is TRBV12-3 or TRBV12-4; 7 bases agree with TRBD1. The CDR3 contains 15 residues. The V segment lost 7 bases and the J segment 0 bases; nucleotides outside the gene matches: 5. CDR3 in amino acids: CASTQGETTNEKLFF. CDR3 DNA sequence: TGTGCCAGCACCCAGGGGGAGACAACTAATGAAAAACTGTTTTTT.

This clonotype was seen many times. CDR3 in DNA: TGTGCCAGCAGAGACGAGGGACAGGACGGCTACACCTTC. Translated: CASRDEGQDGYTF. V is TRBV9 and J is TRBJ1-2, with 8 bases lining up with TRBD1. The CDR3 runs 13 residues. In germline, CDR1 is SGDLS, CDR2 YYNGEE. V trimming: 5 bases; J trimming: 8 bases; junction bases outside the gene matches: 8.

Ten or more counts support this clonotype. This chain joins TRBV11-1 and TRBJ2-1; 7 bases agree with TRBD2. Looked up from germline, CDR1 is SGHAT and CDR2 is FQDESV (reference sequence). The CDR3 spans 15 residues. Trimming at V came to 5 bases and at J to 7 bases, leaving 11 bases not matched to a gene. The CDR3, as DNA: TGTGCCAGCAGCCAAGCGGGAAAGGTGAGAAATGAGCAGTTCTTC. Translated, it gives CASSQAGKVRNEQFF.

The sample holds many counts of this clonotype. V usage is TRBV12-3 or TRBV12-4 and J usage is TRBJ2-7; 7 nucleotides match TRBD2. The CDR3 extends over 13 amino acids. The V and J ends lost 6 bases and 3 bases, in that order; junction bases with no gene match: 5. The CDR3 region has the DNA TGTGCCAGCAGACTCGGCGGGAGCTACGAGCAGTACTTC. This encodes CASRLGGSYEQYF.

This rearrangement joins TRBV6-6 to TRBJ2-1, with TRBD1 matching over 10 bases. The CDR3 is 16 amino acids. The J segment lost 6 bases and the V segment lost 6 bases, leaving 11 bases of the junction unmatched. In germline, CDR1 is MNHNY, CDR2 SVGAGI (reference sequence). The CDR3 nucleotides are TGTGCCAGCAGCCGCACCGGGACAGGGGACCCCAATGAGCAGTTCTTC. Its translation is CASSRTGTGDPNEQFF.

This clonotype came up many times. The chain recombines TRBV7-9 with TRBJ1-5; 9 bases align to TRBD1. CDR1 and CDR2 (germline): SEHNR, FQNEAQ (reference sequence). V shed 4 bases and J 1 base; nucleotides not matched to a gene: 2. This CDR3 is built from 15 residues. CDR3 loop: CASSSDRGSNQPQHF. Written as DNA, the CDR3 is TGTGCCAGCAGCTCGGACAGGGGAAGCAATCAGCCCCAGCATTTT.

This clonotype was found many times. This chain uses TRBV19 with TRBJ2-2; TRBD2 is a possible D gene (7 bases). Per germline, CDR1 LNHDA and CDR2 SQIVND (reference sequence). Trimming removed 7 bases from V and 5 bases from J, with 17 bases in between. The length of the CDR3 is 15 residues. CDR3 loop: CASTPSGTKTGELFF. CDR3 in DNA: TGTGCCAGTACCCCCAGCGGGACAAAAACCGGGGAGCTGTTTTTT.

This clonotype appeared a few times. V gene TRBV4-1 combines with J gene TRBJ2-1; 10 nucleotides agree with TRBD1. CDR1 and CDR2 from the germline V gene are MGHRA and YSYEKL. The CDR3 extends over 14 amino acids. The V and J ends lost 5 bases and 8 bases, in that order; junction bases with no gene match: 6. The CDR3 DNA sequence: TGCGCCAGCAGCGCTCCGGACAGGGGGGATGAGCAGTTCTTC. Protein: CASSAPDRGDEQFF.

This clonotype was seen ten or more times. This sequence joins TRBV11-2 and TRBJ2-3, with 10 nucleotides matching TRBD2. The V and J ends lost 5 bases and 3 bases, in that order; junction bases with no gene match: 20. Germline CDR1 reads SGHAT; CDR2 reads FQNNGV. The CDR3 loop spans 20 amino acids. The CDR3 sequence is CASSPFYQREGGDRTDTQYF. CDR3 nucleotides: TGTGCCAGCAGCCCTTTTTACCAGCGGGAGGGTGGGGACCGAACAGATACGCAGTATTTT.

This clonotype was observed at least ten times. The gene calls are TRBV20-1 and TRBJ2-7, with 11 bases identical to TRBD2. The length of the CDR3 is 16 residues. V shed 4 bases, J shed 3 bases, and the junction held 11 bases outside the gene matches. Germline V gives CDR1 DFQATT, CDR2 SNEGSKA (reference sequence). CDR3 DNA sequence: TGCAGTGCTAAAACTCGAATTAGCGGGAGGGTCTACGAGCAGTACTTC. It translates to CSAKTRISGRVYEQYF.

The rearrangement links TRBV7-9 to TRBJ2-1; TRBD1 aligns across 10 bases. CDR1 and CDR2 (germline): SEHNR, FQNEAQ (reference sequence). This CDR3 comprises 16 residues. J lost 8 bases, V lost 1 base, and 8 bases had no gene match. CDR3 bases: TGTGCCAGCAGCTTAGTTGGGACAGGGGTAACCGATGAGCAGTTCTTC. Amino acid sequence: CASSLVGTGVTDEQFF.

This clonotype showed up many times. This chain uses TRBV9 with TRBJ2-1; 13 nucleotides agree with TRBD2. Trimming removed 1 base from V and 6 bases from J; junction bases left unmatched: 10. The CDR3 extends over 18 amino acids. Germline CDR1 SGDLS, CDR2 YYNGEE. CDR3 coding DNA: TGTGCCAGCAGCGTAACAGTAGAGGGACTAGCGGGATTCAATGAGCAGTTCTTC. This codes for CASSVTVEGLAGFNEQFF.

This clonotype turned up a few times. The chain couples TRBV29-1 to TRBJ2-3; 11 bases map to TRBD2. Germline values: CDR1 SQVTM, CDR2 ANQGSEA. The ends lost 4 bases at V and 2 bases at J; junction bases unmatched: 20. The CDR3 is 20 amino acids. The CDR3 sequence is CSVAIWGAGTSGYNTDTQYF. The DNA of the CDR3 is TGCAGCGTTGCCATATGGGGGGCCGGGACTAGCGGCTATAACACAGATACGCAGTATTTT.